Below, one T cell receptor beta chain is given with its context. This clone came up once. There is no known antigen for this receptor. Base quality data are lacking; no much larger clone is found one base away. Libraries came from the immunoSEQ multiplex PCR assay. Imported from immuneACCESS, the table was reduced by TCRdb to in-frame sequences with V and J called. These copies leave out some clones; in studies compared against another copy, an unresolved V gene accounts for under half, and the cause of the remainder is not known. This sample is represented by 53,000 or so clones; roughly 86% of them were singletons. 5.5% to 6.5% of the sample rests with the top ten. This sample is part of a study of technical replicates of blood from a few donors (dated by TCRdb to 2015 to 2018). The CDR3 covers 18 residues, taking in both the cysteine and the phenylalanine. Here the CDR3 DNA is all that survives: 54 bases in frame from base 1. Via the germline V gene, CDR1 is LGHNA and CDR2 YSLEER. Trimming leaves V shorter by 0 bases and J shorter by 2 bases, with the junction holding 10 bases beyond the gene matches.

The sequencing input was PBMCs. The sequence derives from a human donor in good health. Some clones in this sample may be carry-over from other donors' samples. The V gene is TRBV4-3 and the J gene is TRBJ2-3, with TRBD2 matching 8 junction bases. The CDR3: CASSQEGPQRGNTDTQYF. Here is the DNA: TGCGCCAGCAGCCAAGAAGGGCCACAGCGGGGGAACACAGATACGCAGTATTTT.